This TCR beta chain was sequenced for a study of T cells in Graves' hyperthyroidism and ophthalmopathy. In this sample, this clonotype turned up many times. It was RNA transcripts that yielded the amplified TCR beta CDR3 regions. With the HTBI primer set, the TCR CDR3 went through a first round of RT-PCR. TCRdb called the multiplex PCR reads again in MiXCR, with one record for every CDR3 protein. The table shows about 400,000 distinct CDR3 sequences, with 15% occurring only once. The CDR3 is made up of 13 amino acids. The germline CDR1 and CDR2 sequences are MDHEN and SYDVKM. V was cut by 6 bases and J by 4 bases, with 12 bases left in between.

The clonotype originates from a young woman with Graves' hyperthyroidism. The specimen sequenced was blood. V usage is TRBV28 and J usage is TRBJ2-5, with D tentatively TRBD2 (6 bases). As DNA, the CDR3 is TGTGCCAGCAGCTCCTTCGGGGGAGAGACCCAGTACTTC. Translation: CASSSFGGETQYF.